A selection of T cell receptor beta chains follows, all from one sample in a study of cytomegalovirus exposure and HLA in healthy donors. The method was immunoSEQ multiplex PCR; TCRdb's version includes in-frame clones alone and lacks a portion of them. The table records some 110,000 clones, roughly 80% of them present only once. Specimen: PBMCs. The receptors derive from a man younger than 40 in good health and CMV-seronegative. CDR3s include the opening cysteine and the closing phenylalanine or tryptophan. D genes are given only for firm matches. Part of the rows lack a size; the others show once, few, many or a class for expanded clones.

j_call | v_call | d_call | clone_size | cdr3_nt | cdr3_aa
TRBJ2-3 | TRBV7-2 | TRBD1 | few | TGTGCCAGCAGCTTGGGACAGAGCACAGATACGCAGTATTTT | CASSLGQSTDTQYF
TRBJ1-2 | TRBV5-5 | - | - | TGTGCCAGCAGCTTGACCCCTAATGATGGCTACACCTTC | CASSLTPNDGYTF
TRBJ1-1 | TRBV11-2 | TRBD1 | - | TGTGCCAGCAGCCCGGGACAGGGAATACCGAACACTGAAGCTTTCTTT | CASSPGQGIPNTEAFF
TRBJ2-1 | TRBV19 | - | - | TGTGCCAGTAGTATAGATAGGGGATACAATGAGCAGTTCTTC | CASSIDRGYNEQFF
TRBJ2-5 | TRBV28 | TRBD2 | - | TGTGCCAGCAACCCCGGGGGGGACAAAGAGACCCAGTACTTC | CASNPGGDKETQYF
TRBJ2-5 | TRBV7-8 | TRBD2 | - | TGTGCCAGCAGCTTTGACTCCCTGGGGGGGGAGACCCAGTACTTC | CASSFDSLGGETQYF
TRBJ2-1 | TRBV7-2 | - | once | TGTGCCAGCAACCAACAGGGCTACAATGAGCAGTTCTTC | CASNQQGYNEQFF
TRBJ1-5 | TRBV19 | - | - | TGTGCCAGTAGTATTAACGGGGGTCAGCCCCAGCATTTT | CASSINGGQPQHF
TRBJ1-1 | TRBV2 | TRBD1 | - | TGTGCCAGCAGTCTCGACAGGGTGAACACTGAAGCTTTCTTT | CASSLDRVNTEAFF
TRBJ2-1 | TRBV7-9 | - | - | TGTGCCAGCTGGGCAGGGAACAATGAGCAGTTCTTC | CASWAGNNEQFF
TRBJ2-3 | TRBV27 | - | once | TGTGCCAGCAGTCCCGGATCGAGGGCAGATACGCAGTATTTT | CASSPGSRADTQYF
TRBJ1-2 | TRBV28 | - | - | TGTGCCAGCAGGATCGGGACACGGGGCGGCTACACCTTC | CASRIGTRGGYTF
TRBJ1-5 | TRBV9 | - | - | TGTGCCAGCAGCACTCAGGGAAGCAATCAGCCCCAGCATTTT | CASSTQGSNQPQHF
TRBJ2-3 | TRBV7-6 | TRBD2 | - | TGTGCCAGCACCAAAGAGGCTAGCGGGCCAGCTACAACAGATACGCAGTATTTT | CASTKEASGPATTDTQYF
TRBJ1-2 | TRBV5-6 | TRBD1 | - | TGTGCCAGCAGGAAACAGGGGGTAGGCTATGGCTACACCTTC | CASRKQGVGYGYTF
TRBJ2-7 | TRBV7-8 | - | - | TGTGCCAGCAGCTTAGCGCTGAGTTACGAGCAGTACTTC | CASSLALSYEQYF
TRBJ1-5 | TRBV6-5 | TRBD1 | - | TGTGCCAGCAGGGGACAGGCCCTTGGGCAGCCCCAGCATTTT | CASRGQALGQPQHF